This paragraph covers one T cell receptor (beta chain) sequence. This CDR3 is built from 15 residues. With 5 bases clipped from V and 4 bases from J, the junction kept 7 bases outside the gene matches. The germline gives CDR1 ENHRY, CDR2 SYGVKD. These data come from a study of blood T cell repertoires in COVID-19. The repertoire was sequenced with immunoSEQ multiplex PCR; TCRdb's copy has only in-frame clones and lacks some. The sample comprises approximately 94,000 clones, around 85% of which are singletons, and about 13% rests with the top ten. Material for sequencing was peripheral blood. J is TRBJ1-3 and V is TRBV10-3; TRBD1 aligns across 8 bases. The clonotype comes from a human donor in a cohort sampled during active COVID-19. The CDR3 loop is CAISPTGAEGNTIYF. CDR3 DNA: TGTGCCATCAGTCCGACAGGGGCGGAAGGAAACACCATATATTTT.